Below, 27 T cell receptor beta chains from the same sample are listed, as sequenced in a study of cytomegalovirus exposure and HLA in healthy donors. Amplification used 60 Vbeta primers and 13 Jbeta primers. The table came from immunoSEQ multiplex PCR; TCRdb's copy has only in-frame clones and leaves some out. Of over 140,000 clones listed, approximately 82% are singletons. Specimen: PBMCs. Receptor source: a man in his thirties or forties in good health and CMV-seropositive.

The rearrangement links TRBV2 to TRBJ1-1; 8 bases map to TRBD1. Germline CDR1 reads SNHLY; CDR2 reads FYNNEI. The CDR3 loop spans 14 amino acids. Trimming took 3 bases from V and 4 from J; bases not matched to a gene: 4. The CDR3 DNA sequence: TGTGCCAGCAGTGATTCCGGACAGGGCACTGAAGCTTTCTTT. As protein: CASSDSGQGTEAFF.

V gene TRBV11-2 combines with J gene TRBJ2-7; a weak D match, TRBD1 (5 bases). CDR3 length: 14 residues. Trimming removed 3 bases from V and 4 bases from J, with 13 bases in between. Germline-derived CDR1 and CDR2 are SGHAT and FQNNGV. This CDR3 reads CASSFLPTGYEQYF. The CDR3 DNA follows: TGTGCCAGCAGCTTTCTCCCCACAGGTTACGAGCAGTACTTC.

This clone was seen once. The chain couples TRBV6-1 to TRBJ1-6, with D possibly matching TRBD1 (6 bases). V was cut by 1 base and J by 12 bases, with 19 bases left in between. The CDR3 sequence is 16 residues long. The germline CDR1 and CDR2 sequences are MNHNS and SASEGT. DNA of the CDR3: TGTGCCAGCAGTGAAGGGTTGGGGGCGGATTGGGGACCCCTCCACTTT. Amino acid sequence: CASSEGLGADWGPLHF.

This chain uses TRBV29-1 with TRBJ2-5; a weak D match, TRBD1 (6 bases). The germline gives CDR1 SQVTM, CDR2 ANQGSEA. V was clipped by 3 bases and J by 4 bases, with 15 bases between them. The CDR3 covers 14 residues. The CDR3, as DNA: TGCAGCGTTGACGGGGTGGGGGCTGGAGAGACCCAGTACTTC. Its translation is CSVDGVGAGETQYF. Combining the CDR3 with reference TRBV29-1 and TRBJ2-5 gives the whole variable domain SAVISQKPSRDICQRGTSLTIQCQVDSQVTMMFWYRQQPGQSLTLIATANQGSEATYESGFVIDKFPISRPNLTFSTLTVSNMSPEDSSIYLCSVDGVGAGETQYFGPGTRLLVL.

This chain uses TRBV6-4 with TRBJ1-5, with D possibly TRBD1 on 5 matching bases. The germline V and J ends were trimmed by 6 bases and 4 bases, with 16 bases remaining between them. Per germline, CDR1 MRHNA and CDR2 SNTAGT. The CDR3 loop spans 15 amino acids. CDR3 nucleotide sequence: TGTGCCAGCAGGCGTGCGGGGGTGGGTAATCAGCCCCAGCATTTT. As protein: CASRRAGVGNQPQHF.

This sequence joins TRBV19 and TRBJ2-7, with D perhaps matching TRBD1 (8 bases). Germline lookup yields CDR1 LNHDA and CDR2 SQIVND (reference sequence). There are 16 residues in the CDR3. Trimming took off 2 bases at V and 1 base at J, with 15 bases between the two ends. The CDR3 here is CASSINGGTGSYEQYF. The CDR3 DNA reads TGTGCCAGTAGTATAAACGGGGGGACAGGTTCCTACGAGCAGTACTTC.

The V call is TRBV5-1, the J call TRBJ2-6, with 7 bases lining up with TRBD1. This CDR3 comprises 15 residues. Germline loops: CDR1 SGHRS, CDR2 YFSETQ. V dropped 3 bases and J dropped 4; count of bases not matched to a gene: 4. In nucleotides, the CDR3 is TGCGCCAGCAGCTCTGACAGGGCCGGGGCCAACGTCCTGACTTTC. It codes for CASSSDRAGANVLTF.

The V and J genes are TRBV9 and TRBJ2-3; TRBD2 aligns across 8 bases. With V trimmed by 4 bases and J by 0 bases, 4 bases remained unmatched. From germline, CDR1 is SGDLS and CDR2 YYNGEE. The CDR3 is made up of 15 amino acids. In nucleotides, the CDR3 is TGTGCCAGCAGCTATAGCGGGATAAGCACAGATACGCAGTATTTT. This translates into CASSYSGISTDTQYF.

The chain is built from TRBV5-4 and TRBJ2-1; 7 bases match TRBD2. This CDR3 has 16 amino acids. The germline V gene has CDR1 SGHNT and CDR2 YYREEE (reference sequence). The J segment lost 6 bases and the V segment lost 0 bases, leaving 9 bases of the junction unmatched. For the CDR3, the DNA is TGTGCCAGCAGCTTGGTGAAGCTAGCGGCAATCAATGAGCAGTTCTTC. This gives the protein CASSLVKLAAINEQFF.

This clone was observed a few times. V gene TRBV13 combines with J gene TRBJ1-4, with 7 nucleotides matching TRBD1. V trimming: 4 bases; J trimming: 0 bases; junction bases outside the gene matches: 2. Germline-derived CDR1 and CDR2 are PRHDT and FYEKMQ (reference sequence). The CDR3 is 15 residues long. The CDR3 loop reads CASSSTGATNEKLFF. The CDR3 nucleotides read TGTGCCAGCAGCTCCACAGGGGCAACTAATGAAAAACTGTTTTTT.

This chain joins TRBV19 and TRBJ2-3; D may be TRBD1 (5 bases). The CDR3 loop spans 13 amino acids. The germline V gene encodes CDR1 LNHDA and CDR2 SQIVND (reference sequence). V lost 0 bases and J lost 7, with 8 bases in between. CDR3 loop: CASSIEQGNTQYF. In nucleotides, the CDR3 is TGTGCCAGTAGTATAGAGCAGGGCAATACGCAGTATTTT.

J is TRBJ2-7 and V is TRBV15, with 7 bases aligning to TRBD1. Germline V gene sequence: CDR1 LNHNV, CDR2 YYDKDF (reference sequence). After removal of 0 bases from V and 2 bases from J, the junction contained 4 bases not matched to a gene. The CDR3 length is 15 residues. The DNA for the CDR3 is TGTGCCACCAGCAGAGATAGGGGACAGACCTACGAGCAGTACTTC. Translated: CATSRDRGQTYEQYF.

This CDR3 reads CASSRGRGVGDRAKETQYF. The CDR3 DNA is TGTGCCAGCAGCCGGGGTAGAGGAGTAGGGGACAGGGCGAAAGAGACCCAGTACTTC. V usage is TRBV2 and J usage is TRBJ2-5; 9 positions match TRBD1. The germline V gene encodes CDR1 SNHLY and CDR2 FYNNEI. V gave up 6 bases and J gave up 3 bases; unmatched junction bases: 20. The CDR3 consists of 19 residues.

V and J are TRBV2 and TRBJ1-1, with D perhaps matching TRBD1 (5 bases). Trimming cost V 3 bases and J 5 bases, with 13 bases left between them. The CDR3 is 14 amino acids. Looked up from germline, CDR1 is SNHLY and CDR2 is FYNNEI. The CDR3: CASSDGLGATEAFF. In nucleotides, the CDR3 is TGTGCCAGCAGTGATGGGTTAGGGGCGACTGAAGCTTTCTTT.

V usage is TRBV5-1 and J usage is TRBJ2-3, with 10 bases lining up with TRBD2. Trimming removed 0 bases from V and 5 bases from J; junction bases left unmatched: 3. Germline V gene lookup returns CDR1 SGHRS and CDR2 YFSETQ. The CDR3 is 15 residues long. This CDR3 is CASSLEREGKDTQYF. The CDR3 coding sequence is TGCGCCAGCAGCTTGGAGCGGGAGGGTAAAGATACGCAGTATTTT.

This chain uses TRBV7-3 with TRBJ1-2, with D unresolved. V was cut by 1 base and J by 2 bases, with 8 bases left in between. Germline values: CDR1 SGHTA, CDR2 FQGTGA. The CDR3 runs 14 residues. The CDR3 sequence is CASSLNPTNYGYTF. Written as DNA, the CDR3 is TGTGCCAGCAGCTTAAATCCCACAAACTATGGCTACACCTTC.

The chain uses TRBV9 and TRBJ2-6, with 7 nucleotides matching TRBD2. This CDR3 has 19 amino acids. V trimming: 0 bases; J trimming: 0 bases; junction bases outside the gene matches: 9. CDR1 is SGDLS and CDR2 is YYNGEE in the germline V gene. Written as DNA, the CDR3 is TGTGCCAGCAGCGTAGCTACTTCGCGGGGGTTCTCTGGGGCCAACGTCCTGACTTTC. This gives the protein CASSVATSRGFSGANVLTF.

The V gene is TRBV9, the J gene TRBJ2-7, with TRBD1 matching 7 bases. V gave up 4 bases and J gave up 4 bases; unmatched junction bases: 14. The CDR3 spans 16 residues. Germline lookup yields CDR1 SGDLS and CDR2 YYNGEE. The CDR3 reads CASSPYPETGFYEQYF. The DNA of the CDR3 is TGTGCCAGCAGCCCTTACCCCGAGACAGGGTTTTACGAGCAGTACTTC. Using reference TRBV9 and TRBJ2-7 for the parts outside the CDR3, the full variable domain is DSGVTQTPKHLITATGQRVTLRCSPRSGDLSVYWYQQSLDQGLQFLIQYYNGEERAKGNILERFSAQQFPDLHSELNLSSLELGDSALYFCASSPYPETGFYEQYFGPGTRLTVT.

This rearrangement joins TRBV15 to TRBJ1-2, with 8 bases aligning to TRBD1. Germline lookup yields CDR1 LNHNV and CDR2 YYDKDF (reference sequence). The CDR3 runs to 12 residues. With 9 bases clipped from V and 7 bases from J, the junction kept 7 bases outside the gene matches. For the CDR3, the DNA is TGTGCCACAGAGGACAGGGTATTTGGCTACACCTTC. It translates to CATEDRVFGYTF.

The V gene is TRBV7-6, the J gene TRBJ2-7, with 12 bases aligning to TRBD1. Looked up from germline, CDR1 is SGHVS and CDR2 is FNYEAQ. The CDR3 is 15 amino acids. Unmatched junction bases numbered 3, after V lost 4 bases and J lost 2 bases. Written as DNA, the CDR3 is TGTGCCAGCAGCTCCGGGACAGGGGGCCCCTACGAGCAGTACTTC. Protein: CASSSGTGGPYEQYF.

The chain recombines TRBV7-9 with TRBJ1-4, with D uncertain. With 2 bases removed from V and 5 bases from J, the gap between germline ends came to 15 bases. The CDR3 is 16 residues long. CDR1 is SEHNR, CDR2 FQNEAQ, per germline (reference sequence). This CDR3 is CASSLLVAQGNEKLFF. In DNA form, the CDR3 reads TGTGCCAGCAGCTTATTAGTAGCCCAAGGAAATGAAAAACTGTTTTTT.

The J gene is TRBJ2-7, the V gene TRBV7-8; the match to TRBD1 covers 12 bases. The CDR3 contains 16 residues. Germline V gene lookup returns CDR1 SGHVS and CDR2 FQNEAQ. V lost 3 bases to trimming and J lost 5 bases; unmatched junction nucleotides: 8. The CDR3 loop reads CASSFVPGTGGHEQYF. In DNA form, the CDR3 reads TGTGCCAGCAGCTTCGTCCCCGGGACAGGGGGCCACGAGCAGTACTTC.

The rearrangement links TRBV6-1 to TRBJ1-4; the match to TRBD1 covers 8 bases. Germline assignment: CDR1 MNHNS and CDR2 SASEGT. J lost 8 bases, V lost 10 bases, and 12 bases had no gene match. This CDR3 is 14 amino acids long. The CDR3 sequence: CAIGRGQGREKLFF. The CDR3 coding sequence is TGTGCCATAGGCAGGGGGCAGGGACGAGAAAAACTGTTTTTT.

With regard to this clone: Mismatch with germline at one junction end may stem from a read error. The CDR3 DNA sequence: TGTTCCAGCAGCTCACTAGCGGCAGAAAAGTTCTTC. It yields the protein CSSSSLAAEKFF. The chain combines TRBV7-9 with TRBJ2-1; 8 bases match TRBD2. Germline loops: CDR1 SEHNR, CDR2 FQNEAQ (reference sequence). The CDR3 is 12 amino acids.

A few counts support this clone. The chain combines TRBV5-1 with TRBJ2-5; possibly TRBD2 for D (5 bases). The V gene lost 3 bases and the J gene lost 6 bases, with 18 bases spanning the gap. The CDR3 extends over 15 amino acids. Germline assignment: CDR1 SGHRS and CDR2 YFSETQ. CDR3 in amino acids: CASSSRTPIRQTQYF. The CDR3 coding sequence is TGCGCCAGCAGCTCTCGGACTCCCATTCGGCAGACCCAGTACTTC.

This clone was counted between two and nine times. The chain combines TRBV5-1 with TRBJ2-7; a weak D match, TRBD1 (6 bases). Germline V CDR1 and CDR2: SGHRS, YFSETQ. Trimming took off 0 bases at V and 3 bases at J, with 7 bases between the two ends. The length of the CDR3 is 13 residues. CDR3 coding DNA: TGCGCCAGCAGCTTGGACAGGGTCTACGAGCAGTACTTC. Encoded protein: CASSLDRVYEQYF.

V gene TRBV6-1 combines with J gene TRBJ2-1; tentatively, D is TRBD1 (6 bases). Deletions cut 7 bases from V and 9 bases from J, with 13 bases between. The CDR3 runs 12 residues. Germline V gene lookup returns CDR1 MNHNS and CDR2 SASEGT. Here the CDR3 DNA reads TGTGCCAGCATTACAGGGTACGGTGAGCAGTTCTTC. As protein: CASITGYGEQFF.